This T cell receptor (beta chain) was captured by sequencing in a study of cytomegalovirus exposure and HLA in healthy donors. Study-level information: Earlier, 200 million or so T cells were analyzed, and some 120 million unique TCR beta sequences were found among them. Genetic ancestry analysis placed about 80% of the 400 or so donors that were genotyped in the Caucasian-associated cluster.

Notes on the study in general: Rare TCR sequences predominated, though certain public TCRs were found in many donors. TCR beta sequences numbering over 15,000 were associated with HLA alleles at 0.05 false discovery rate in a later analysis.

The CDR3 covers 13 residues. Trimming stripped 5 bases from V and 4 bases from J, with 11 bases between. Germline V gives CDR1 LNHDA, CDR2 SQIVND (reference sequence). Of note for this clone: Its specificity is not known.

The PCR made use of 60 Vbeta and 13 Jbeta primers. Produced via immunoSEQ multiplex PCR; TCRdb's table is partial and in-frame only. The sample consists of about 150,000 clones, 75% to 80% of them appearing once. This receptor was taken from a woman aged 30 to 39 in good health and CMV-seronegative. The rearrangement joins TRBV19 to TRBJ1-2; TRBD1 might be the D (5 bases). Sequencing input: PBMCs. This chain's CDR3 is CASSWGESYGYTF. CDR3 coding DNA: TGTGCCAGTAGTTGGGGGGAGTCCTATGGCTACACCTTC.